The source of this TCR beta chain is a study of PD-L1 blockade in urothelial cancer. Study-level points and caveats: Below-median pretreatment blood TCR clonality was associated with improved progression-free and overall survival.

CDR1 is LNHNV and CDR2 is YYDKDF in the germline V gene (reference sequence). Trimming left V 0 bases short and J 5 bases short, with 8 bases between. This CDR3 is 13 amino acids long. A remark on this clone: Its cognate antigen is unknown.

Produced via immunoSEQ multiplex PCR; TCRdb's table is partial and in-frame only. The table has roughly 40,000 clones, around 84% seen once. The sample was PBMCs, taken around atezolizumab (anti-PD-L1) treatment. The chain links TRBV15 to TRBJ2-7; D is possibly TRBD2 (6 bases). The sequence came from a man aged 65 to 85 with urothelial cancer. The CDR3 is CATSRDRRDEQYF. In nucleotides, the CDR3 is TGTGCCACCAGCAGAGATAGGAGGGACGAGCAGTACTTC.